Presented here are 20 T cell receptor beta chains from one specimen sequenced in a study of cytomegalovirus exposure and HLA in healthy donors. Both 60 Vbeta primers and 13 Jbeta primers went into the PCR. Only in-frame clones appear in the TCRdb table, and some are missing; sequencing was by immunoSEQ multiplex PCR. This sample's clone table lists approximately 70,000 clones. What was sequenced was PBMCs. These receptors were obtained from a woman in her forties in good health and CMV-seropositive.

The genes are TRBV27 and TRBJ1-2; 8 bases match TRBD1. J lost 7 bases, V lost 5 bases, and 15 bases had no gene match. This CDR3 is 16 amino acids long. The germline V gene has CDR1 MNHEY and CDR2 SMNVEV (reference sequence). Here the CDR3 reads CASSPTELSGGFGYTF. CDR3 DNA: TGTGCCAGCAGTCCGACAGAGCTTTCAGGGGGCTTTGGCTACACCTTC.

The CDR3 reads CASSLGLGSSYNEQFF. CDR3 sequence (DNA): TGCGCCAGCAGCTTGGGATTGGGCAGCTCCTACAATGAGCAGTTCTTC. The genes are TRBV5-1 and TRBJ2-1, with no clear D. V lost 0 bases and J 0 bases, leaving 10 bases between the germline ends. In germline, CDR1 is SGHRS, CDR2 YFSETQ. The CDR3 totals 16 residues.

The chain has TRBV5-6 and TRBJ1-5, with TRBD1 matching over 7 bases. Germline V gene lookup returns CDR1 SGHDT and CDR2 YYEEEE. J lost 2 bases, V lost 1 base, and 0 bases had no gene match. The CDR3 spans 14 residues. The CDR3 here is CASSLTGGNQPQHF. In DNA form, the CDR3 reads TGTGCCAGCAGCTTGACAGGGGGCAATCAGCCCCAGCATTTT.

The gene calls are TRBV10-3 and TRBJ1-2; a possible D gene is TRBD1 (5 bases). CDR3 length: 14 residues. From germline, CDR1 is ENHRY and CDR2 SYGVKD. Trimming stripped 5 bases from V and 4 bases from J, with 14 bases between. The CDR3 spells CAISFSTGGYGYTF. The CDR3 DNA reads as TGTGCCATCAGTTTCTCGACGGGGGGCTATGGCTACACCTTC.

CDR3 region: CASRAGTTIQETQYF. In DNA, the CDR3 is TGTGCCAGCAGAGCCGGGACTACCATCCAAGAGACCCAGTACTTC. The V gene is TRBV5-8, the J gene TRBJ2-5, with 7 bases lining up with TRBD2. This CDR3 spans 15 amino acids. V lost 5 bases to trimming and J lost 1 base; unmatched junction nucleotides: 8. The germline gives CDR1 SGHTS, CDR2 YDEGEE.

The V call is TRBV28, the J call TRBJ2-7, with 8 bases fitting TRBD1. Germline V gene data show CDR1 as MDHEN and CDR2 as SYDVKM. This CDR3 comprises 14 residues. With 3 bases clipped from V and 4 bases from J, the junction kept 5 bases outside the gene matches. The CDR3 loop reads CASSLRQGTYEQYF. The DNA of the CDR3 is TGTGCCAGCAGTTTGAGACAGGGGACTTACGAGCAGTACTTC.

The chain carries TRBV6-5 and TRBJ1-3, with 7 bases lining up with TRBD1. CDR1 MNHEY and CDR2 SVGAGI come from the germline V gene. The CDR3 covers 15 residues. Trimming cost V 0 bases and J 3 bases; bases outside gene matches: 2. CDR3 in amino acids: CASSYSGGYGNTIYF. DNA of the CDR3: TGTGCCAGCAGTTACTCAGGGGGCTATGGAAACACCATATATTTT.

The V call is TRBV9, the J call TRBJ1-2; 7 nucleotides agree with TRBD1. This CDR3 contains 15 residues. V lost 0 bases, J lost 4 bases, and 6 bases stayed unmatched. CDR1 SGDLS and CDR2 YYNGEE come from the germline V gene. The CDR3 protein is CASSVVEGARYGYTF. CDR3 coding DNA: TGTGCCAGCAGCGTAGTAGAGGGGGCTCGCTATGGCTACACCTTC.

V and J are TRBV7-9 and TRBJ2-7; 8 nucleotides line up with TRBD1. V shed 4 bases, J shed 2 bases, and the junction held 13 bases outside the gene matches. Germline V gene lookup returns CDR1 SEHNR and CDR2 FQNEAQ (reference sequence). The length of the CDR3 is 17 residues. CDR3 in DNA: TGTGCCAGCAGCTCCGGAGCGGACAGGGAGCCTACCTACGAGCAGTACTTC. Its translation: CASSSGADREPTYEQYF.

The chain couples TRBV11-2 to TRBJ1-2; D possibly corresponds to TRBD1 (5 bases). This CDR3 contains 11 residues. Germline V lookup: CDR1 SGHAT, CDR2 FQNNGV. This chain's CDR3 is CATEKNYGYTF. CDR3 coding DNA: TGTGCGACAGAAAAAAACTATGGCTACACCTTC.

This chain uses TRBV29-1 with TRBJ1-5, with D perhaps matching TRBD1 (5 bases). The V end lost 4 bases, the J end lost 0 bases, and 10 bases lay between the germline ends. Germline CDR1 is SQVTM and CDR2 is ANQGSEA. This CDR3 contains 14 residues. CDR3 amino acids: CSVVFRDSNQPQHF. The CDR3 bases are TGCAGCGTTGTGTTCAGGGATAGCAATCAGCCCCAGCATTTT. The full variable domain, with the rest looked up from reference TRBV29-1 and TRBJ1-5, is SAVISQKPSRDICQRGTSLTIQCQVDSQVTMMFWYRQQPGQSLTLIATANQGSEATYESGFVIDKFPISRPNLTFSTLTVSNMSPEDSSIYLCSVVFRDSNQPQHFGDGTRLSIL.

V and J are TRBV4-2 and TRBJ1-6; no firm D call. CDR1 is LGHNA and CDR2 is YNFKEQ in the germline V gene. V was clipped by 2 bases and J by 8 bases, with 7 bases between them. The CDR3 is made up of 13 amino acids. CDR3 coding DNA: TGTGCCAGCAGCCAAACCGGGGATTCACCCCTCCACTTT. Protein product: CASSQTGDSPLHF.

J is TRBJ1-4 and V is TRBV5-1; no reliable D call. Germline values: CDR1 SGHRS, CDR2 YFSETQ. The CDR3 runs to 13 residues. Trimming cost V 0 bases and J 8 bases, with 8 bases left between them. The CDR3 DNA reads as TGCGCCAGCAGCTTGGACGGGAAAGAAAAACTGTTTTTT. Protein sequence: CASSLDGKEKLFF. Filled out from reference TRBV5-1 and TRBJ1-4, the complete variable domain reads KAGVTQTPRYLIKTRGQQVTLSCSPISGHRSVSWYQQTPGQGLQFLFEYFSETQRNKGNFPGRFSGRQFSNSRSEMNVSTLELGDSALYLCASSLDGKEKLFFGSGTQLSVL.

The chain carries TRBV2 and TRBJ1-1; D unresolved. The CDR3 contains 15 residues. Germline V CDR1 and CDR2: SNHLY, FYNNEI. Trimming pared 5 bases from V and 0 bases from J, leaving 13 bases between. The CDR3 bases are TGTGCCAGCAGTTTCTTTAGTACTCTGAACACTGAAGCTTTCTTT. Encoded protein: CASSFFSTLNTEAFF.

DNA of the CDR3: TGTGCCACCAGCACAACACCGGGTTCTACCTACGAGCAGTACTTC. It is translated as CATSTTPGSTYEQYF. The chain uses TRBV15 and TRBJ2-7; D remains unclear. The CDR3 covers 15 residues. The ends were cut back, 4 bases at V and 2 bases at J, with 15 bases in the middle. Germline-derived CDR1 and CDR2 are LNHNV and YYDKDF (reference sequence).

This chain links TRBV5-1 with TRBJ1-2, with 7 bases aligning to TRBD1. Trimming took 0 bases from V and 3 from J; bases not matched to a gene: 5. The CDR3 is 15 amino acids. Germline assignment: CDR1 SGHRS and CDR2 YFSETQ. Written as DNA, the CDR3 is TGCGCCAGCAGCTTGGCCCCTGGGACAGACTATGGCTACACCTTC. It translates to CASSLAPGTDYGYTF.

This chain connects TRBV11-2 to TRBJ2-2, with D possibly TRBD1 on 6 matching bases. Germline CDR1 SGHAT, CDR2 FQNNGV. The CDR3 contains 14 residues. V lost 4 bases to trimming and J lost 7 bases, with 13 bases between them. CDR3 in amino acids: CASSSLQGHGELFF. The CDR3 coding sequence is TGTGCCAGCAGCTCGTTACAGGGCCACGGGGAGCTGTTTTTT.

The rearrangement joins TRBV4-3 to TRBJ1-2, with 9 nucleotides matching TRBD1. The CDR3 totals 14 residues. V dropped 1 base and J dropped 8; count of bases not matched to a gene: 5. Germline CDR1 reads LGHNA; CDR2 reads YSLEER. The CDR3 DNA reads TGCGCCAGCAGCCAAGCACTTGGGACAGGGGGCTACACCTTC. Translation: CASSQALGTGGYTF.

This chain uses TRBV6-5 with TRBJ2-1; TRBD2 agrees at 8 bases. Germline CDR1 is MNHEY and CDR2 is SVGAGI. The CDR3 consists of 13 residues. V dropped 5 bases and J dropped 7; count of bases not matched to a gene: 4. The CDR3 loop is CASSRIAGNEQFF. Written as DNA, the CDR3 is TGTGCCAGCAGTAGAATAGCGGGGAATGAGCAGTTCTTC.

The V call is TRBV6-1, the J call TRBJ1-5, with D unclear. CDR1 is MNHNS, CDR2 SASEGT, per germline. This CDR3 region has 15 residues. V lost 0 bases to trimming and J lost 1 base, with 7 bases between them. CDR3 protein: CASSEAHRSNQPQHF. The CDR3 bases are TGTGCCAGCAGTGAAGCCCACAGAAGCAATCAGCCCCAGCATTTT.